The 5 T cell receptor beta chains below were found in one sample sequenced in a study of T cells in Graves' hyperthyroidism and ophthalmopathy. Amplified TCR beta CDR3 regions derived from RNA transcripts. A first-round RT-PCR of the TCR CDR3 used the HTBI primer set. TCRdb reprocessed the multiplex PCR reads via MiXCR and lists one record per CDR3 protein. There are hundreds of thousands of distinct CDR3 sequences in the sample; roughly 14% occur only once, and around 4.5% lies in the top ten. The specimen was blood. The receptors were gathered from a woman aged 40 to 50 with Graves' ophthalmopathy.

The CDR3 loop reads CATSPTLRRQFF. Written as DNA, the CDR3 is TGTGCCACATCCCCCACCTTGCGTCGTCAGTTCTTC. V and J are TRBV12-3 or TRBV12-4 and TRBJ2-1; D remains ambiguous. Trimming shortened V by 10 bases and J by 13 bases, and 20 bases separated the two germline ends. The CDR3 sequence is 12 residues long.

This clonotype was counted between two and nine times. The rearrangement uses TRBV4-1 and TRBJ2-1; 8 bases align to TRBD2. CDR3 length equals 14 residues. CDR1 is MGHRA, CDR2 YSYEKL, per germline. Trimming cost V 2 bases and J 7 bases; bases outside gene matches: 4. The CDR3 region is CASSQQREGNEQFF. For the CDR3, the DNA is TGCGCCAGCAGCCAACAACGGGAGGGTAATGAGCAGTTCTTC.

V is TRBV27 and J is TRBJ2-7; 8 positions match TRBD1. Trimming cost V 5 bases and J 3 bases; bases outside gene matches: 6. Per germline, CDR1 MNHEY and CDR2 SMNVEV (reference sequence). This CDR3 is 14 amino acids long. Here the CDR3 reads CASSPWTGYYEQYF. The CDR3 nucleotides read TGTGCCAGCAGTCCTTGGACAGGGTACTACGAGCAGTACTTC.

This rearrangement joins TRBV4-1 to TRBJ2-2; TRBD2 matches 7 bases. Losses at the gene ends were 1 base for V and 4 bases for J; bases not matched to a gene: 18. The CDR3 length is 20 residues. Germline values: CDR1 MGHRA, CDR2 YSYEKL. In nucleotides, the CDR3 is TGCGCCAGCAGCCAAGTTTCGACCGGGGGGTTAAATACGGGCACCGGGGAGCTGTTTTTT. It codes for CASSQVSTGGLNTGTGELFF.

At least ten counts were recorded for this clonotype. The chain employs TRBV2 and TRBJ1-5; no firm D call. Per germline, CDR1 SNHLY and CDR2 FYNNEI. The V and J ends lost 1 base and 4 bases respectively, with 11 bases between them. CDR3 length: 15 residues. In DNA form, the CDR3 reads TGTGCCAGCAGTGAAGGTGCACCCGGGAATCAGCCCCAGCATTTT. Its translation is CASSEGAPGNQPQHF.